This T cell receptor beta chain originates from a study of CD8 T cells in Susac syndrome. Roughly 0.5 to 1 ug RNA was reverse transcribed with random hexamers. With immunoSEQ multiplex PCR, TCR beta CDR3 was amplified across 54 Vbeta and 13 Jbeta. TCRdb ran MiXCR on the immunoSEQ multiplex PCR reads and lists one entry per CDR3 protein. The sample lists 150,000 to 200,000 distinct CDR3 sequences; 90% to 95% were seen once. Healthy donors constituted the control group, matched for age and sex. The CD8+ and CD4+ T cells were isolated magnetically using a negative isolation approach, whereas the TEMRA cells were enriched by FACS. Sequencing was performed on CD4+ T cells from PBMCs. The clonotype originates from a human donor in good health.

Written as DNA, the CDR3 is TGCAGTGCCACCGGGACTAGCGGGGTGGATGGCACAGATACGCAGTATTTT. Amino acids: CSATGTSGVDGTDTQYF. The chain joins TRBV20-1 to TRBJ2-3, with 13 nucleotides matching TRBD2. CDR3 length equals 17 residues. The ends lost 6 bases at V and 1 base at J; junction bases unmatched: 10. From germline, CDR1 is DFQATT and CDR2 SNEGSKA (reference sequence).